A selection of T cell receptor beta chains follows, all from one sample in a study of long-term antiretroviral therapy in people with HIV. The repertoire was sequenced with immunoSEQ multiplex PCR; TCRdb's copy has only in-frame clones and lacks some. Counted here are tens of thousands of clones, more than 70% occurring once; the ten biggest clones make up about a tenth. The sequencing here drew on unsorted PBMCs, taken 1.5 years before starting antiretroviral therapy. The receptors shown here come from a man younger than 35 with HIV. CDR3s include the opening cysteine and the closing phenylalanine or tryptophan. The D gene is left open where the match is weak. Where a row states a size, it is once, few, many or the class of an expanded clone; other rows omit it.

j_gene,v_gene,d_gene,abundance,CDR3aa,CDR3nt
TRBJ2-1,TRBV15,TRBD2,-,CATSSIAGDEQFF,TGTGCCACCAGCTCCATAGCGGGAGATGAGCAGTTCTTC
TRBJ2-5,TRBV11-2,-,once,CASSVGETQYF,TGTGCCAGCAGCGTCGGTGAGACCCAGTACTTC
TRBJ1-2,TRBV6-1,-,-,CASSVADGYGYTF,TGTGCCAGCAGTGTGGCAGACGGCTATGGCTACACCTTC
TRBJ2-7,TRBV7-9,TRBD2,-,CASGKAGGPGEQYF,TGTGCCAGCGGTAAAGCGGGAGGGCCGGGTGAGCAGTACTTC
TRBJ1-2,TRBV7-8,-,medium-sized,CASSLGGAYGYTF,TGTGCCAGCAGCCTCGGGGGGGCCTATGGCTACACCTTC
TRBJ2-7,TRBV7-9,-,few,CASSLLAGAAYEQYF,TGTGCCAGCAGCTTACTGGCAGGAGCTGCCTACGAGCAGTACTTC
TRBJ1-3,TRBV27,TRBD1,-,CASSPGTVPGNTIYF,TGTGCCAGCAGTCCCGGGACAGTTCCTGGAAACACCATATATTTT
TRBJ2-7,TRBV30,TRBD2,-,CAWTSGDYEQYF,TGTGCCTGGACTAGCGGTGATTACGAGCAGTACTTC
TRBJ1-2,TRBV6-5,TRBD1,-,CASRPSRDSYGYTF,TGTGCCAGCAGACCCTCTCGGGACAGTTACGGCTACACCTTC
TRBJ1-2,TRBV20-1,-,few,CSGTAYGYTF,TGCAGTGGGACAGCCTATGGCTACACCTTC
TRBJ2-7,TRBV5-4,-,-,CASSLTGTGLWNEQYF,TGTGCCAGCAGTTTGACCGGGACGGGACTGTGGAACGAGCAGTACTTC
TRBJ2-3,TRBV6-5,-,-,CASSHVGGSTDTQYF,TGTGCCAGCAGCCACGTCGGCGGGAGCACAGATACGCAGTATTTT
TRBJ2-7,TRBV28,-,-,CASSLELSEQYF,TGTGCCAGCAGTTTAGAATTATCCGAGCAGTACTTC
TRBJ2-1,TRBV5-1,-,once,CASSFTPGQLNEQFF,TGCGCCAGCAGCTTCACCCCCGGCCAACTCAATGAGCAGTTCTTC
TRBJ1-4,TRBV4-1,TRBD1,-,CASSQRTGLVEKLFF,TGCGCCAGCAGCCAACGGACAGGGTTGGTTGAAAAACTGTTTTTT
TRBJ1-2,TRBV30,-,-,CAWSVRGGYGYTF,TGTGCCTGGAGTGTACGGGGTGGCTATGGCTACACCTTC
TRBJ1-2,TRBV15,TRBD1,-,CATSRDGQGYLNYGYTF,TGTGCCACCAGCAGAGACGGACAGGGGTACCTAAACTATGGCTACACCTTC
TRBJ1-2,TRBV5-1,-,-,CASSLGQTSNYGYTF,TGCGCCAGCAGCTTGGGCCAGACCTCTAACTATGGCTACACCTTC
TRBJ1-4,TRBV18,-,-,CASSPKRDANEKLFF,TGTGCCAGCTCACCAAAGCGGGATGCTAATGAAAAACTGTTTTTT
TRBJ1-5,TRBV21-1,-,-,CASSKGRHQPQHF,TGTGCCAGCAGCAAAGGTAGGCATCAGCCCCAGCATTTT
TRBJ1-1,TRBV4-2,-,-,CASSPKGGINRKGTEAFF,TGTGCCAGCAGCCCAAAGGGAGGAATAAATCGTAAGGGGACTGAAGCTTTCTTT
TRBJ2-1,TRBV5-1,TRBD2,-,CASSPLAGGFNEQFF,TGCGCCAGCAGCCCCCTCGCGGGGGGCTTCAATGAGCAGTTCTTC
TRBJ1-4,TRBV18,-,-,CASSRSRDEKLFF,TGTGCCAGCTCACGGTCCCGGGACGAAAAACTGTTTTTT
TRBJ2-4,TRBV20-1,-,few,CSAKGVYF,TGCAGTGCTAAAGGCGTTTACTTC
TRBJ2-7,TRBV5-1,TRBD2,-,CASSLTHRGVAYEQYF,TGCGCCAGCAGCTTGACCCACCGGGGGGTTGCCTACGAGCAGTACTTC
TRBJ1-2,TRBV28,-,once,CASGSGADNYGYTF,TGTGCCAGCGGCTCAGGGGCGGATAACTATGGCTACACCTTC
TRBJ1-4,TRBV27,-,once,CASSTAGREKLFF,TGTGCCAGCAGTACCGCAGGGCGTGAAAAACTGTTTTTT
TRBJ1-5,TRBV9,-,few,CASGASLGNQPQHF,TGTGCCAGCGGCGCTAGTTTGGGCAATCAGCCCCAGCATTTT
TRBJ2-3,TRBV13,-,-,CASSLSGTDTQYF,TGTGCCAGCAGCTTATCAGGCACAGATACGCAGTATTTT
TRBJ1-3,TRBV5-1,-,-,CASSLAPRQSSGNTIYF,TGCGCCAGCAGCTTGGCCCCAAGGCAGAGCTCTGGAAACACCATATATTTT
TRBJ2-3,TRBV10-3,TRBD2,once,CAIRGSGENTDTQYF,TGTGCCATCAGGGGTAGCGGGGAGAACACAGATACGCAGTATTTT
TRBJ2-1,TRBV28,-,-,CASSSTYNEQFF,TGTGCCAGCAGTTCCACCTACAATGAGCAGTTCTTC
TRBJ1-5,TRBV28,TRBD1,-,CASSPRTGGEQPQHF,TGTGCCAGCAGTCCCCGGACAGGGGGGGAACAGCCCCAGCATTTT
TRBJ1-6,TRBV25-1,TRBD1,-,CASSEGLGQGSSPLHF,TGTGCCAGCAGTGAGGGCCTGGGACAGGGAAGTTCACCCCTCCACTTT
TRBJ1-1,TRBV18,TRBD1,-,CASSGQANTEAFF,TGTGCCAGCTCAGGACAGGCGAACACTGAAGCTTTCTTT
TRBJ2-1,TRBV10-3,-,-,CAICPDAALSCEQFF,TGTGCCATCTGCCCTGACGCCGCCCTATCCTGTGAGCAGTTCTTC
TRBJ2-2,TRBV9,TRBD1,-,CASSSRDRNTGELFF,TGTGCCAGCAGCTCCCGGGACAGGAACACCGGGGAGCTGTTTTTT
TRBJ1-5,TRBV28,-,few,CASSPPSSNQPQHF,TGTGCCAGCAGTCCACCATCTAGCAATCAGCCCCAGCATTTT
TRBJ2-2,TRBV18,TRBD2,-,CASSPPLAGDHSGELFF,TGTGCCAGCTCACCACCGCTAGCGGGGGACCACTCCGGGGAGCTGTTTTTT
TRBJ1-2,TRBV5-5,-,-,CASSLAPRIWTNYGYTF,TGTGCCAGCAGCTTGGCCCCTCGGATATGGACCAACTATGGCTACACCTTC
TRBJ2-5,TRBV4-2,-,-,CASSQPDGGDRETQYF,TGTGCCAGCAGCCAGCCCGACGGAGGGGATCGAGAGACCCAGTACTTC
TRBJ2-7,TRBV27,-,once,CASSSSGTRYEQYF,TGTGCCAGCAGTTCATCCGGGACTCGCTACGAGCAGTACTTC
TRBJ1-2,TRBV6-5,TRBD1,-,CASSNGQGADGYTF,TGTGCCAGCAGTAACGGACAGGGGGCCGATGGCTACACCTTC
TRBJ2-1,TRBV5-1,TRBD2,few,CASSLQRGGNNEQFF,TGCGCCAGCAGCTTACAGCGGGGAGGAAACAATGAGCAGTTCTTC